The 23 T cell receptor beta chains below come from one sample, sequenced in a study of cytomegalovirus exposure and HLA in healthy donors. In the PCR, 60 Vbeta and 13 Jbeta primers were used. Measured with immunoSEQ multiplex PCR; TCRdb has only the in-frame clones, and not every one. The sample contains approximately 200,000 clones, 75% to 85% of which appear only once. The sequenced material came from PBMCs. The receptors were gathered from a young woman in good health and CMV-seropositive.

This rearrangement joins TRBV21-1 to TRBJ1-5; TRBD1, the table's D call, lacks a check against the DNA. TRBV21-1 is listed as a pseudogene. CDR3 size: 19 residues. Here the CDR3 reads CASAIRTGGRLLCNQPQHF. The CDR3 DNA follows: TGTGCCAGCGCTATACGGACAGGGGGACGTCTTTTGTGCAATCAGCCCCAGCATTTT.

In this sample, this clone turned up a few times. This chain joins TRBV6-6 and TRBJ1-2; D is undetermined. Per germline, CDR1 MNHNY and CDR2 SVGAGI (reference sequence). Trimming took off 5 bases at V and 4 bases at J, with 8 bases between the two ends. This CDR3 contains 12 residues. The CDR3 sequence: CASSETSYGYTF. In nucleotides, the CDR3 is TGTGCCAGCAGTGAGACATCCTATGGCTACACCTTC.

The chain combines TRBV19 with TRBJ2-3; 7 bases align to TRBD1. The CDR3 totals 17 residues. The ends lost 1 base at V and 2 bases at J; junction bases unmatched: 9. Germline assignment: CDR1 LNHDA and CDR2 SQIVND (reference sequence). CDR3 nucleotide sequence: TGTGCCAGTAGTATAGGTCAGGGACAGTCGGACACAGATACGCAGTATTTT. Protein: CASSIGQGQSDTDTQYF.

This rearrangement joins TRBV23-1 to TRBJ2-4, with 9 bases aligning to TRBD1. TRBV23-1 qualifies as an ORF whose function is uncertain. The length of the CDR3 is 17 residues. The trim removed 4 bases at V and 3 bases at J, leaving 10 bases unmatched. The CDR3 reads CASSPGTGRFNKNIQYF. DNA of the CDR3: TGCGCCAGCAGTCCGGGGACAGGGCGTTTCAACAAAAACATTCAGTACTTC.

This rearrangement joins TRBV10-3 to TRBJ1-5; TRBD1 matches at 9 bases. The V gene end was trimmed by 7 bases and the J gene end by 5 bases; junction bases not matched to a gene: 6. This CDR3 comprises 14 residues. The germline CDR1 and CDR2 sequences are ENHRY and SYGVKD. The DNA of the CDR3 is TGTGCCATCAAAGGACAGGGGATTGATCAGCCCCAGCATTTT. Translation gives CAIKGQGIDQPQHF.

The CDR3 protein is CASSMRGGEKLFF. As DNA, the CDR3 is TGTGCCAGCAGCATGAGGGGAGGCGAAAAACTGTTTTTT. This chain joins TRBV7-3 and TRBJ1-4, with D possibly being TRBD1 (5 bases). The V end lost 5 bases, the J end lost 8 bases, and 12 bases lay between the germline ends. Germline CDR1 is SGHTA and CDR2 is FQGTGA. The CDR3 loop spans 13 amino acids.

The J gene is TRBJ1-6, the V gene TRBV7-9; D is perhaps TRBD1 (6 bases). The CDR3 is made up of 16 amino acids. The germline V and J ends were trimmed by 5 bases and 6 bases, with 17 bases remaining between them. CDR1 is SEHNR and CDR2 is FQNEAQ in the germline V gene (reference sequence). The CDR3 nucleotides read TGTGCCAGCAGCACGGACGGGGGGCCGGTTAATTCACCCCTCCACTTT. Translation: CASSTDGGPVNSPLHF.

The rearrangement joins TRBV27 to TRBJ2-1, with D possibly being TRBD2 (5 bases). Trimming stripped 5 bases from V and 4 bases from J, with 12 bases between. CDR1 is MNHEY and CDR2 is SMNVEV in the germline V gene (reference sequence). This CDR3 region has 14 residues. CDR3 residues: CASSPPLDYNEQFF. In DNA, the CDR3 is TGTGCCAGCAGTCCCCCACTAGATTACAATGAGCAGTTCTTC.

This clone appeared a single time. The J gene is TRBJ1-5, the V gene TRBV6-5; TRBD1 matches at 7 bases. This CDR3 region has 15 residues. V was pared by 7 bases and J by 3 bases, with 9 bases of the junction left unmatched. Germline V lookup: CDR1 MNHEY, CDR2 SVGAGI. The CDR3 coding sequence is TGTGCCAGCAAGGGGGCAGGGGCTATCAATCAGCCCCAGCATTTT. Translating gives CASKGAGAINQPQHF.

The rearrangement uses TRBV11-3 and TRBJ2-1; 13 nucleotides match TRBD2. V lost 5 bases and J lost 8; bases outside the gene matches: 6. The CDR3 contains 15 residues. Germline loops: CDR1 SGHNT, CDR2 YENEEA. CDR3 in DNA: TGTGCCAGCAGCCCAACTAGCGGGGGGGTCGATGAGCAGTTCTTC. Translated, it gives CASSPTSGGVDEQFF.

The V call is TRBV6-1, the J call TRBJ1-6; D is unresolved. This CDR3 contains 15 residues. Germline V gene data show CDR1 as MNHNS and CDR2 as SASEGT. Trimming removed 7 bases at V and 4 bases at J, with 14 bases between. CDR3 loop: CASTPPGQYNSPLHF. Written as DNA, the CDR3 is TGTGCCAGCACCCCGCCTGGCCAGTATAATTCACCCCTCCACTTT.

The chain combines TRBV5-4 with TRBJ1-3; D is uncertain. The CDR3 is 15 amino acids. V was shortened by 0 bases and J by 6 bases, with 13 bases between the two germline ends. Germline values: CDR1 SGHNT, CDR2 YYREEE (reference sequence). Here the CDR3 DNA reads TGTGCCAGCAGCTTGGGAGGGTCGGCGGCAAACACCATATATTTT. This encodes CASSLGGSAANTIYF.

V usage is TRBV27 and J usage is TRBJ1-1; 7 bases map to TRBD1. CDR3 length: 15 residues. The junction had 3 bases not matched to a gene; V was cut back by 0 bases and J by 2 bases. Germline V lookup: CDR1 MNHEY, CDR2 SMNVEV (reference sequence). The CDR3 loop reads CASSLSTGTNTEAFF. In DNA, the CDR3 is TGTGCCAGCAGTTTATCGACAGGGACTAACACTGAAGCTTTCTTT.

V gene TRBV7-9 combines with J gene TRBJ1-2; 7 bases line up with TRBD1. The V and J ends lost 4 bases and 5 bases, in that order; junction bases with no gene match: 10. The CDR3 loop spans 15 amino acids. Germline CDR1 is SEHNR and CDR2 is FQNEAQ (reference sequence). The CDR3: CASSSTDRSTYGYTF. The CDR3 DNA sequence: TGTGCCAGCAGCTCCACGGACAGGAGTACTTATGGCTACACCTTC.

The gene calls are TRBV5-5 and TRBJ2-7, with TRBD2 as a possible D gene (6 bases). The CDR3 has 12 residues. Germline values: CDR1 SGHKS, CDR2 YYEKEE (reference sequence). With 3 bases removed from V and 5 bases from J, the gap between germline ends came to 9 bases. CDR3 DNA: TGTGCCAGCAGCTGGGGGGAGGACGAGCAGTACTTC. Protein sequence: CASSWGEDEQYF.

This clone was counted between two and nine times. CDR3 region: CASSQDLLAGSYNEQFF. CDR3 DNA: TGCGCCAGCAGCCAAGATCTACTAGCGGGGTCTTACAATGAGCAGTTCTTC. The gene calls are TRBV4-3 and TRBJ2-1; 10 nucleotides agree with TRBD2. The CDR3 sequence is 17 residues long. V shed 0 bases, J shed 4 bases, and the junction held 6 bases outside the gene matches. Germline V CDR1 and CDR2: LGHNA, YSLEER.

The CDR3 region has the DNA TGTGCCAGCAGTGAAAGGGGCGCAGGATCTTACGAGCAGTACTTC. This sequence encodes CASSERGAGSYEQYF. The chain carries TRBV6-1 and TRBJ2-7; D might be TRBD1 (5 bases). Germline V gene data show CDR1 as MNHNS and CDR2 as SASEGT. V gave up 2 bases and J gave up 4 bases, with 15 bases separating them. The CDR3 runs to 15 residues.

The V gene is TRBV9, the J gene TRBJ2-3; 14 bases are a match to TRBD2. Germline CDR1 SGDLS, CDR2 YYNGEE. With V trimmed by 3 bases and J by 0 bases, 9 bases remained unmatched. This CDR3 region has 19 residues. The CDR3 nucleotides are TGTGCCAGCAGCGCAGGACTAGCGGGGGGCCTTGCCAGCACAGATACGCAGTATTTT. As protein: CASSAGLAGGLASTDTQYF.

Here the CDR3 reads CASSLKGGGARDTQYF. The CDR3 DNA sequence: TGTGCCAGCAGCTTAAAAGGGGGCGGGGCACGAGATACGCAGTATTTT. The chain is built from TRBV7-3 and TRBJ2-3; the D gene is possibly TRBD1 (7 bases). This CDR3 is 16 amino acids long. The V end lost 1 base, the J end lost 5 bases, and 16 bases lay between the germline ends. Germline CDR1 and CDR2: SGHTA and FQGTGA.

The chain recombines TRBV5-6 with TRBJ1-6; the match to TRBD1 covers 7 bases. The CDR3 contains 15 residues. The junction had 6 bases not matched to a gene; V was cut back by 2 bases and J by 7 bases. Germline loops: CDR1 SGHDT, CDR2 YYEEEE. CDR3 in DNA: TGTGCCAGCAGCTTCTCGACAGGGTTCAATTCACCCCTCCACTTT. The encoded protein is CASSFSTGFNSPLHF.

In this sample, this clone turned up once. CDR3 protein: CASSLELIAGGVTDTQYF. Here the CDR3 DNA reads TGTGCCAGCAGCTTAGAACTAATAGCGGGGGGGGTCACAGATACGCAGTATTTT. The chain employs TRBV7-6 and TRBJ2-3, with 11 bases fitting TRBD2. The CDR3 covers 18 residues. The V gene end was trimmed by 1 base and the J gene end by 2 bases; junction bases not matched to a gene: 8. CDR1 is SGHVS and CDR2 is FNYEAQ in the germline V gene.

This clone was observed once. The V and J genes are TRBV28 and TRBJ2-5, with D perhaps TRBD1 (5 bases). The CDR3 runs 14 residues. Germline CDR1 is MDHEN and CDR2 is SYDVKM. Trimming removed 4 bases at V and 6 bases at J, with 15 bases between. CDR3 sequence reads: CASSSSPGLQTQYF. The DNA for the CDR3 is TGTGCCAGCAGTTCCTCACCAGGGCTACAGACCCAGTACTTC.

The V call is TRBV27, the J call TRBJ2-6, with a tentative D call TRBD1 (6 bases). The CDR3 loop spans 17 amino acids. Trimming left V 6 bases short and J 0 bases short, with 15 bases between. Germline V gene lookup returns CDR1 MNHEY and CDR2 SMNVEV (reference sequence). CDR3 region: CASSDRSRVSGANVLTF. The CDR3, as DNA: TGTGCCAGCAGCGACAGGTCTCGAGTCTCTGGGGCCAACGTCCTGACTTTC.